The rows below give T cell receptor beta chains drawn from one sample of a study. TCRdb fed the 5' RACE reads into MiXCR, producing one record per CDR3 protein. The table has roughly 57,000 distinct CDR3 sequences, about 20% seen once. Input material: tumor-infiltrating Tregs sorted from the breast tumor. All receptors derive from a female donor with breast cancer. CDR3s include the opening cysteine and the closing phenylalanine or tryptophan. The D gene is left open where the match is weak. Expanded clones get a size class; other rows say once, few or many, or leave the size out.

clone_size j_call d_call v_call cdr3_nt cdr3_aa
few TRBJ2-3 TRBD2 TRBV7-2 TGTGCCAGCAGCTTACAACTAGCGACCACAGATACGCAGTATTTT CASSLQLATTDTQYF
once TRBJ1-5 NA TRBV2 TGTGCCAGCAGTGAAATGGCAGGTAGCAATCAGCCCCAGCATTTT CASSEMAGSNQPQHF
NA TRBJ1-2 NA TRBV6-5 TGTGCCAGCAGTCTCTCGACGGCAAACTATGGCTACACCTTC CASSLSTANYGYTF
few TRBJ1-2 NA TRBV18 TGTGCCAGCTCACTGGACCGGGGGCCCTACGGCTACACCTTC CASSLDRGPYGYTF
NA TRBJ1-2 NA TRBV9 TGTGCCAGCCGGCACGCGGACACCCGAGGGTATGGCTACACCTTC CASRHADTRGYGYTF
NA TRBJ1-1 TRBD1 TRBV5-1 TGCGCCAGCAGCGCCGACGGACAGGGTAACACTGAAGCTTTCTTT CASSADGQGNTEAFF
NA TRBJ2-3 TRBD1 TRBV6-1 TGTGCCAGCAGCAGACAGGGGATAAGCACAGATACGCAGTATTTT CASSRQGISTDTQYF
many TRBJ1-2 NA TRBV5-6 TGTGCCAGCAGCTTCCAGGGAGCGGGCTATGGCTACACCTTC CASSFQGAGYGYTF
NA TRBJ2-7 NA TRBV5-1 TGCGCCAGCAGCCTAAGTCCGGGCTCCTCCTCCGAGCAGTCCTTC CASSLSPGSSSEQSF
NA TRBJ2-7 NA TRBV11-2 TGTGCCAGCAGCCACGCCCGGAGGATCAGCCTGTCCTTC CASSHARRISLSF
NA TRBJ2-1 TRBD2 TRBV28 TGTGCCAGCAGTTGGGGGTGGGAGGCGGGAGATCGCAATGAGCAGTTCTTC CASSWGWEAGDRNEQFF
NA TRBJ1-6 NA TRBV7-3 TGTACCAGCAGCTTAGCCCCCGAAGAGGGTTCACCCCTCCACTTT CTSSLAPEEGSPLHF
few TRBJ2-1 TRBD2 TRBV6-5 TGTGCCAGCAGACCGCAGACTAGCAGGGAGCAGTTCTTC CASRPQTSREQFF
NA TRBJ2-3 NA TRBV7-3 TGTGCCAGCAGCTTAACACCGGAACTCACAGATACGCAGTATTTT CASSLTPELTDTQYF
many TRBJ2-7 TRBD2 TRBV5-1 TGCGCCAGCACAGTCCTAGCGGGATTAAGTGAGCAGTACTTC CASTVLAGLSEQYF